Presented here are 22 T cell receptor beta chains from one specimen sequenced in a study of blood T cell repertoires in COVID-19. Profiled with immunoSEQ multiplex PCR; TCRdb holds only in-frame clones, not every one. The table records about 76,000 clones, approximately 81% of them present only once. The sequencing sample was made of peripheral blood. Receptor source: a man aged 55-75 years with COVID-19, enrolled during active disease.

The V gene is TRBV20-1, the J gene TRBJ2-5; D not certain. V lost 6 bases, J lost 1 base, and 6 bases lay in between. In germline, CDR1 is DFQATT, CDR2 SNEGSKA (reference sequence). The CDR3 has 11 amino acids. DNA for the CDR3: TGCAGTGCCGAAGCCCAAGAGACCCAGTACTTC. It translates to CSAEAQETQYF.

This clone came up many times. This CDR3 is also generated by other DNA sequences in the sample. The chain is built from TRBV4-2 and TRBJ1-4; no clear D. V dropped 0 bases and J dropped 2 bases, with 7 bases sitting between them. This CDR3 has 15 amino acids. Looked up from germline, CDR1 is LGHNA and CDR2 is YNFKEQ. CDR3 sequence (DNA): TGTGCCAGCAGCCAAGAACGGAGGACTAATGAAAAACTGTTTTTT. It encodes CASSQERRTNEKLFF.

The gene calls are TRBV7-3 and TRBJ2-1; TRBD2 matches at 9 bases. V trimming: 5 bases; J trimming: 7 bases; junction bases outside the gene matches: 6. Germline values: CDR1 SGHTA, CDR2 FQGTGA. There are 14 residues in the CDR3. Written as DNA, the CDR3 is TGTGCCAGCAGCATAGGACTAGCGAGGAATGAGCAGTTCTTC. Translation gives CASSIGLARNEQFF.

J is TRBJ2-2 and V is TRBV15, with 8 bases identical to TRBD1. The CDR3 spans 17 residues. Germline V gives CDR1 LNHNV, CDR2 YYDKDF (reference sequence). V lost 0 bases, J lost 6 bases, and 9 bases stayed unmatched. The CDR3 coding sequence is TGTGCCACCAGCAGAGAGGCGGGGACAGGTGGCCCCGGGGAGCTGTTTTTT. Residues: CATSREAGTGGPGELFF.

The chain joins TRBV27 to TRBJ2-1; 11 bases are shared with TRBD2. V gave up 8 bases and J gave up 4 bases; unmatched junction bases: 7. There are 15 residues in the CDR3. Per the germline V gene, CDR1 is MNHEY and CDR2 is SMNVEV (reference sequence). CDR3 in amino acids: CASAEGLAVYNEQFF. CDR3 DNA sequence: TGTGCCAGCGCCGAGGGACTAGCGGTTTACAATGAGCAGTTCTTC.

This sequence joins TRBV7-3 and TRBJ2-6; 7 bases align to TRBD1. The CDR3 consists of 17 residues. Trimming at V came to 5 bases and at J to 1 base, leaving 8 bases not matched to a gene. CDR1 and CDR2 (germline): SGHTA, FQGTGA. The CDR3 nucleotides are TGTGCCAGCAGCATACCGGGACAGCCTTCTGGGGCCAACGTCCTGACTTTC. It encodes CASSIPGQPSGANVLTF.

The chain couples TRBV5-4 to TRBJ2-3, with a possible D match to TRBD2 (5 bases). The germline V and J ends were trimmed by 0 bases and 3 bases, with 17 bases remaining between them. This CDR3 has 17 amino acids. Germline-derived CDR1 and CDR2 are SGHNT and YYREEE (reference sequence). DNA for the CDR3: TGTGCCAGCAGCTTGGCCGGGCGGGCTCGGGGTACAGATACGCAGTATTTT. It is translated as CASSLAGRARGTDTQYF.

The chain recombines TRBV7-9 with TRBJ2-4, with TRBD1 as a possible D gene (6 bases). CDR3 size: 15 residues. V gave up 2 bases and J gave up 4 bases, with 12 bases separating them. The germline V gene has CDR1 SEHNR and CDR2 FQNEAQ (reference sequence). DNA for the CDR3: TGTGCCAGCAGCTTACGGGACACTAGAAAAAACATTCAGTACTTC. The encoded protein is CASSLRDTRKNIQYF. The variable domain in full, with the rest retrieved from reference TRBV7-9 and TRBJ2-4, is DTGVSQNPRHKITKRGQNVTFRCDPISEHNRLYWYRQTLGQGPEFLTYFQNEAQLEKSRLLSDRFSAERPKGSFSTLEIQRTEQGDSAMYLCASSLRDTRKNIQYFGAGTRLSVL.

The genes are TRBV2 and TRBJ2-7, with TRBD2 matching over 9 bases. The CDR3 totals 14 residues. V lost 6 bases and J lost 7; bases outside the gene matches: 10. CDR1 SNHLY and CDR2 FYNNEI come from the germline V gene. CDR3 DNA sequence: TGTGCCAGCAGGTTGGTAGCGGGAGTGGGGGAGCAGTACTTC. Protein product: CASRLVAGVGEQYF.

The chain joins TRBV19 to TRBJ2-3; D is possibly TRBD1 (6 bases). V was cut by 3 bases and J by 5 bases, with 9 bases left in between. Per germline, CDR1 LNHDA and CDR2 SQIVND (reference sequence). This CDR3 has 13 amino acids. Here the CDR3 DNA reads TGTGCCAGTAGTATGTCAGGGGAAGATACGCAGTATTTT. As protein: CASSMSGEDTQYF.

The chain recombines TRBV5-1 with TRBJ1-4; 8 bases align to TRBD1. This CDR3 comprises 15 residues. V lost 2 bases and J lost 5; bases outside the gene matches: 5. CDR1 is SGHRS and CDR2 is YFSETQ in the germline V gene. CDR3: CASSLGGQENEKLFF. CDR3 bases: TGCGCCAGCAGCTTAGGGGGACAGGAAAATGAAAAACTGTTTTTT.

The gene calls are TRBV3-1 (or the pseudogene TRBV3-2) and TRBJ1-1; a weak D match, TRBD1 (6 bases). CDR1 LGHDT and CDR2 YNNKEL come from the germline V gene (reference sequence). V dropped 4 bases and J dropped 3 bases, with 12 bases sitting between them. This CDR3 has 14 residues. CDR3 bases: TGTGCCAGCAGCCCCAACAGGGCGGACACTGAAGCTTTCTTT. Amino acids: CASSPNRADTEAFF.

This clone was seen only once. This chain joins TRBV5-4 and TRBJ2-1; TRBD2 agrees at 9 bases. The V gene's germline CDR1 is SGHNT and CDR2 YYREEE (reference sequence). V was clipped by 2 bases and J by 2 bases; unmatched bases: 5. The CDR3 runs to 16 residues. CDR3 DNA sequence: TGTGCCAGCAGCTTTGGGAGCGGGGGGACCTACAATGAGCAGTTCTTC. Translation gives CASSFGSGGTYNEQFF.

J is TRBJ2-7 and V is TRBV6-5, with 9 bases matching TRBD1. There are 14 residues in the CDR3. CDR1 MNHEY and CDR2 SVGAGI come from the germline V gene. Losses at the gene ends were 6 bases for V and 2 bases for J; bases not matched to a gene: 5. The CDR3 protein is CASRLGQGTYEQYF. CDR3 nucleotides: TGTGCCAGCAGGCTTGGACAGGGGACCTACGAGCAGTACTTC.

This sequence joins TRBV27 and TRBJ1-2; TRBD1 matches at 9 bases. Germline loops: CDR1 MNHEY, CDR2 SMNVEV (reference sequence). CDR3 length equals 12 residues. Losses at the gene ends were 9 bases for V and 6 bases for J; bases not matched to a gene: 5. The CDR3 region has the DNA TGTGCCAGTGGACAGGGGAGGGATGGCTACACCTTC. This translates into CASGQGRDGYTF.

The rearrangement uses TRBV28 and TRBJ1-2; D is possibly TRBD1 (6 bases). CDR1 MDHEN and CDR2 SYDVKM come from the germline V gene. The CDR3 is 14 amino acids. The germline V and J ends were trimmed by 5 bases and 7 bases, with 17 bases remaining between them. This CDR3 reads CASSPDAGAGGYTF. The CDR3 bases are TGTGCCAGCAGTCCCGACGCGGGGGCTGGTGGCTACACCTTC.

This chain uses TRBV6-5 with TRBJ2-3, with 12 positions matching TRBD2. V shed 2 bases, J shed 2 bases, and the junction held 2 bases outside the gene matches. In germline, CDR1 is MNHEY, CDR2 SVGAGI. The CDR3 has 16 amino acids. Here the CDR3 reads CASSYGLAGYTDTQYF. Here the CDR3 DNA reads TGTGCCAGCAGTTACGGACTAGCGGGATACACAGATACGCAGTATTTT.

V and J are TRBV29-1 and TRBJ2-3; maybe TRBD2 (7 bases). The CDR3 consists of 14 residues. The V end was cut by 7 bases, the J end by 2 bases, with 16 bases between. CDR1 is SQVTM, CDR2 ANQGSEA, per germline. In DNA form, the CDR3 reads TGCAGCGCTCAGGGGAGGGGGGCCACAGATACGCAGTATTTT. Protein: CSAQGRGATDTQYF.

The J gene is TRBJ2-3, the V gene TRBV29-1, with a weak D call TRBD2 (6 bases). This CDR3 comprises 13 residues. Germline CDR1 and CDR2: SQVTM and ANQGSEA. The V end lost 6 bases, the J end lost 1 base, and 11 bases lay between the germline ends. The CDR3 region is CSVGEEGTDTQYF. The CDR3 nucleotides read TGCAGCGTGGGGGAGGAAGGCACAGATACGCAGTATTTT.

The CDR3 DNA sequence: TGCGCCAGCAGCACCCGTGGGGGGGTCCAGCCCCAGCATTTT. It translates to CASSTRGGVQPQHF. The chain joins TRBV5-1 to TRBJ1-5; the D gene is possibly TRBD1 (5 bases). The germline V gene encodes CDR1 SGHRS and CDR2 YFSETQ. This CDR3 is 14 amino acids long. V lost 4 bases, J lost 7 bases, and 15 bases lay in between.

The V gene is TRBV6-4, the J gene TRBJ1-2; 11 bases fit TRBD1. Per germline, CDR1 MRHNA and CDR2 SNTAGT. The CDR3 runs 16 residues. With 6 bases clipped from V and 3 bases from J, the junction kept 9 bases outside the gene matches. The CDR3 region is CASRTVPGQGDYGYTF. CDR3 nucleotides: TGTGCCAGCAGGACCGTCCCGGGACAGGGGGACTATGGCTACACCTTC.

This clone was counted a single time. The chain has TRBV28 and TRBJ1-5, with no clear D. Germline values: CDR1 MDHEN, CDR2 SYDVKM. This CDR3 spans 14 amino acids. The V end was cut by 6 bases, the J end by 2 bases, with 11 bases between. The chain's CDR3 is CASRSGVGNQPQHF. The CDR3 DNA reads TGTGCCAGCAGGTCCGGTGTGGGCAATCAGCCCCAGCATTTT.